The clone carrying this T cell receptor beta chain appeared a single time. Per germline, CDR1 SEHNR and CDR2 FQNEAQ (reference sequence). The CDR3 runs to 14 residues. Germline trimming cut 5 bases from V and 8 bases from J; bases unmatched to any gene: 6. These data are taken from a study of blood T cell repertoires in COVID-19. Across the whole study: Samples of COVID-19 (acute and convalescent) were obtained from the United States, Italy and Spain. T cells, B-cell-depleted T cells, or PBMCs provided the cDNA or gDNA that served as material.

Original data processing: Using reference gene primer amplification, nucleated cell counts were estimated. TCRdb keeps only in-frame clones here, not all; method: immunoSEQ multiplex PCR. That table supplies the V and J calls and clone size; D and trimming were determined from the DNA. The table lists 160,000 or so clones, about 88% of them singletons. The J gene is TRBJ2-1, the V gene TRBV7-9, with 10 bases aligning to TRBD1. The origin of this receptor is a man aged 55-75 years with active or convalescent COVID-19. The sequenced sample was peripheral blood. The CDR3 DNA reads as TGTGCCAGCAGCGTGACAGGGGGCTTCGATGAGCAGTTCTTC. Its translation: CASSVTGGFDEQFF.